The text below deals with one T cell receptor beta chain. Its matching antigen is unknown. A read error may account for a junction end that differs from germline. This entry is derived from a study of T cell repertoires in cytomegalovirus infection. The overall study: Recently identified HLA-C-restricted CMV epitopes were used, and well-studied HLA-B-restricted CMV epitopes were used as well. Points from the study as a whole: The study found HLA-C-restricted CMV-specific TCR beta clonotypes dominating the ex vivo response. The study identified carriers of CMV plus the relevant HLA from cumulative public TCR beta family frequency.

CDR3 length: 15 amino acids. Per germline, CDR1 SEHNR and CDR2 FQNEAQ (reference sequence). TCRdb passed the reads through MiXCR, listing each CDR3 protein once. The data hold over 55,000 distinct CDR3 sequences, with 20% to 25% observed a single time. Sequencing used CD8+ T cells from cultured PBMCs, obtained from culture after CMV antigen stimulation. The genes are TRBV7-9 and TRBJ2-4; 11 nucleotides align to TRBD1. The TCR sequence derives from a human donor in good health (CMV status not recorded). Some clones in this sample may be carry-over from other donors' samples. CDR3 coding DNA: TGTGCCAGCAGCTCCCCGGGACAGGGGGGGAACAGTCAGTACTTC. As protein: CASSSPGQGGNSQYF. Filled out from reference TRBV7-9 and TRBJ2-4, the complete variable domain reads DTGVSQNPRHKITKRGQNVTFRCDPISEHNRLYWYRQTLGQGPEFLTYFQNEAQLEKSRLLSDRFSAERPKGSFSTLEIQRTEQGDSAMYLCASSSPGQGGNSQYFGAGTRLSVL.